This record looks at one TCR beta chain sequence and its context. Antigen unknown. The Oncomine TCR Beta short-read assay was what sequenced the DNA obtained from cultured CD4+ T cells. Genomic DNA was extracted from cultured CD4+ T cells. TCRdb re-called the PCR reads through MiXCR, storing one row per CDR3 protein. The sample has under 25,000 distinct CDR3 sequences, about 45% seen once. This entry comes from a study of vaccination and CD4 T cells after COVID-19. Treatment here: approximately nine-day PBMC culture with coronavirus spike peptide pools or control peptides (ViraFEST assay). The germline CDR1 and CDR2 sequences are SGHVS and FQNEAQ. The CDR3 is 15 amino acids. Unmatched junction bases numbered 3, after V lost 5 bases and J lost 4 bases.

Sequenced input: cultured CD4+ T cells from blood. This clonotype originated in a human donor with COVID-19. The chain carries TRBV7-8 and TRBJ2-2; TRBD1 matches at 11 bases. The CDR3 bases are TGTGCCAGCAGCAAGGGACAGGGGGGCACCGGGGAGCTGTTTTTT. This translates into CASSKGQGGTGELFF.